The rows below give T cell receptor beta chains drawn from one sample of a study of T cells in Graves' hyperthyroidism and ophthalmopathy. TCRdb reprocessed the multiplex PCR reads via MiXCR and lists one record per CDR3 protein. The sample carries about 350,000 distinct CDR3 sequences, approximately 15% recorded once. The sample was blood. These receptors all stem from a woman aged 25 to 45 with Graves' hyperthyroidism. The CDR3 runs from the conserved cysteine through the conserved F or W. Fields, in order: J gene, D gene, V gene, clone size, CDR3 DNA, CDR3 protein. A D gene is named only where the DNA matches it firmly. Some rows mark clone size as missing; the rest say once, few, many or name a class of expanded clone.

j_gene: TRBJ1-4
d_gene: TRBD1
v_gene: TRBV20-1
abundance: few
CDR3nt: TGCAGTGCCCTTGACAGGGTCCGTTTCAGTGAAAAACTGTTTTTT
CDR3aa: CSALDRVRFSEKLFF

j_gene: TRBJ2-7
d_gene: .
v_gene: TRBV5-1
abundance: once
CDR3nt: TGCGCCAGCAAGGGGGTAGCGCCCTACGAGCAGTACTTC
CDR3aa: CASKGVAPYEQYF

j_gene: TRBJ2-1
d_gene: .
v_gene: TRBV11-3
abundance: many
CDR3nt: TGTGCCAGCAGCCAGACTAGTGTCAATGAGCAGTTCTTC
CDR3aa: CASSQTSVNEQFF

j_gene: TRBJ1-2
d_gene: TRBD1
v_gene: TRBV20-1
abundance: few
CDR3nt: TGCAGTGCCCCCGGACAGGGGGATGGCTACACCTTC
CDR3aa: CSAPGQGDGYTF

j_gene: TRBJ2-7
d_gene: TRBD1
v_gene: TRBV25-1
abundance: .
CDR3nt: TGTGCCAGCAGTGCGACAGGGGGCCCGCGCGAGCAGTACTTC
CDR3aa: CASSATGGPREQYF

j_gene: TRBJ2-7
d_gene: .
v_gene: TRBV6-1
abundance: many
CDR3nt: TGTGCCGGCGCCCTATCCCAGGGGTCCTACGAGCAGTACTTC
CDR3aa: CAGALSQGSYEQYF

j_gene: TRBJ1-4
d_gene: .
v_gene: TRBV27
abundance: many
CDR3nt: TGTGCCAGCAGTCGCTATGGTGCTAATGAAAAACTGTTTTTT
CDR3aa: CASSRYGANEKLFF

j_gene: TRBJ2-1
d_gene: .
v_gene: TRBV10-1
abundance: few
CDR3nt: TGCGCCAGCAGTGAGTCGATCGCGGTAGATGAGCAGTTCTTC
CDR3aa: CASSESIAVDEQFF

j_gene: TRBJ2-3
d_gene: .
v_gene: TRBV2
abundance: many
CDR3nt: TGTGCCAGCAGTGAGTCGGAAGATACGCAGTATTTT
CDR3aa: CASSESEDTQYF

j_gene: TRBJ2-5
d_gene: .
v_gene: TRBV6-1
abundance: .
CDR3nt: TGTGCCAGCACCCAAGGACTCGCCGCGATTCAAGAGACCCAGTACTTC
CDR3aa: CASTQGLAAIQETQYF

j_gene: TRBJ1-1
d_gene: .
v_gene: TRBV2
abundance: many
CDR3nt: TGTGCCAGCGTTTGGGGGAGGGACACTGAAGCTTTCTTT
CDR3aa: CASVWGRDTEAFF

j_gene: TRBJ2-7
d_gene: .
v_gene: TRBV7-9
abundance: many
CDR3nt: TGTGCCAGCAGCTTAGTAGGAGAGGAGCAGTACTTC
CDR3aa: CASSLVGEEQYF

j_gene: TRBJ2-7
d_gene: TRBD1
v_gene: TRBV30
abundance: .
CDR3nt: TGTGCCTGGATGGGACAGGCCCCAGTTGCCGAGCAGTACTTC
CDR3aa: CAWMGQAPVAEQYF

j_gene: TRBJ1-5
d_gene: TRBD1
v_gene: TRBV7-9
abundance: few
CDR3nt: TGTGCCAGCAGCCTAGGGACAGCACCTAATCAGCCCCAGCATTTT
CDR3aa: CASSLGTAPNQPQHF

j_gene: TRBJ2-3
d_gene: .
v_gene: TRBV7-2
abundance: many
CDR3nt: TGTGCCAGCAGCTTAGCGCGGGCCTCCGATACGCAGTATTTT
CDR3aa: CASSLARASDTQYF

j_gene: TRBJ2-1
d_gene: TRBD2
v_gene: TRBV6-1
abundance: .
CDR3nt: TGTGCCAGCAGTACTGCATCCGCGACTAGCGTCAATGAGCAGTTCTTC
CDR3aa: CASSTASATSVNEQFF

j_gene: TRBJ2-2
d_gene: TRBD1
v_gene: TRBV6-1
abundance: many
CDR3nt: TGTGCCAGCAGCCCCACACCGGGACAGGGGACCACCGGGGAGCTGTTTTTT
CDR3aa: CASSPTPGQGTTGELFF

j_gene: TRBJ2-5
d_gene: TRBD2
v_gene: TRBV20-1
abundance: many
CDR3nt: TGCAGTGCTAGAGATCTCGGCGGGAGCGGCCTGGAGACCCAGTACTTC
CDR3aa: CSARDLGGSGLETQYF

j_gene: TRBJ2-7
d_gene: .
v_gene: TRBV5-5
abundance: few
CDR3nt: TGCGCCAGCAGCCGGTTTATGAGTGGCGACGAGCAGTACTTC
CDR3aa: CASSRFMSGDEQYF

j_gene: TRBJ1-1
d_gene: TRBD1
v_gene: TRBV28
abundance: many
CDR3nt: TGTGCCAGCACGCTCTCCGGGACAGCTAGGACTGAAGCTTTCTTT
CDR3aa: CASTLSGTARTEAFF

j_gene: TRBJ1-4
d_gene: .
v_gene: TRBV18
abundance: .
CDR3nt: TGTGCCAGCTCACCCGGACAGACTCCTGAAAAACTGTTTTTT
CDR3aa: CASSPGQTPEKLFF

j_gene: TRBJ1-1
d_gene: .
v_gene: TRBV5-1
abundance: many
CDR3nt: TGCGCCAGCAGCTTGGAGGCCGTGAACACTGAAGCTTTCTTT
CDR3aa: CASSLEAVNTEAFF

j_gene: TRBJ1-2
d_gene: .
v_gene: TRBV6-1
abundance: few
CDR3nt: TGTGCCAGCAGTCAAGAAAGAGGATATGGCTACACCTTC
CDR3aa: CASSQERGYGYTF

j_gene: TRBJ2-5
d_gene: TRBD2
v_gene: TRBV5-1
abundance: many
CDR3nt: TGCGCCAGCCGGGCGGAGAGTACTAGCGGGAGGCTATCCAAAGAGACCCAGTACTTC
CDR3aa: CASRAESTSGRLSKETQYF

j_gene: TRBJ2-1
d_gene: .
v_gene: TRBV29-1
abundance: few
CDR3nt: TGCAGCGTTGCTGAGGTTGGGGGGAATGAGCAGTTCTTC
CDR3aa: CSVAEVGGNEQFF